This T cell receptor (beta chain) is from a study of regulatory T cells in long-lasting Graves disease. Study-wide background: The term persistent Graves' disease signified upward of 5 years on antithyroid drugs with positive TSH receptor antibodies.

Arm-PCR of CDR3 regions and iRepertoire HTBI primers were the basis on which TCR beta libraries were built. TCRdb reprocessed the multiplex PCR reads via MiXCR and lists one record per CDR3 protein. In the table there are over 650,000 distinct CDR3 sequences, around 30% of which are singletons. The V end was cut by 4 bases, the J end by 5 bases, with 17 bases between. The CDR3 runs to 15 residues. Germline assignment: CDR1 MDHEN and CDR2 SYDVKM. This clonotype was detected ten times or more. Stated time point: persistent/refractory GD, antithyroid drugs over 5 years with positive TRAb. With RNA extracted from PBMCs as input, the TCR library was made.

This receptor was taken from a female donor with Graves disease. The sample was peripheral blood mononuclear cells (PBMCs), taken when the disease was refractory, from a patient treated with antithyroid drugs. The rearrangement joins TRBV28 to TRBJ2-5, with a weak D call TRBD1 (5 bases). The CDR3, as DNA: TGTGCCAGCAGTTCCAAATGGACAAGGTGGGAGACCCAGTACTTC. Its protein is CASSSKWTRWETQYF.